These 29 T cell receptor beta chains originate from one sample sequenced in a study of Ad26.COV2.S vaccination and SARS-CoV-2 variants. The repertoire was sequenced with immunoSEQ multiplex PCR; TCRdb's copy has only in-frame clones and lacks some. The table has fewer than 400,000 clones, roughly 84% seen once. Treatment meaning: 15 to 20 received Ad26.COV2.S at low or high dose, single or two shots; several received placebo; per-sample allocation not given. The investigators took samples on day 63 after the first vaccine or placebo injection. Sample: peripheral blood, taken in a trial of Ad26.COV2.S vaccine versus placebo. The receptors were sampled from a person aged 18-65 years who received the Ad26.COV2.S COVID-19 vaccine or a placebo.

This rearrangement joins TRBV6-2 or TRBV6-3 to TRBJ2-2; D remains unclear. The CDR3 is 15 residues long. Germline loops: CDR1 MNHEY, CDR2 SVGEGT. V lost 0 bases to trimming and J lost 8 bases, with 13 bases between them. The DNA of the CDR3 is TGTGCCAGCAGTTACTCCCGAGGTGGTGGTGGGGAGCTGTTTTTT. It encodes CASSYSRGGGGELFF.

The chain is built from TRBV9 and TRBJ1-1; D ambiguous. V lost 0 bases, J lost 7 bases, and 13 bases lay in between. Germline V lookup: CDR1 SGDLS, CDR2 YYNGEE. CDR3 size: 14 residues. The CDR3 sequence: CASSVGGTANEAFF. The CDR3 nucleotides are TGTGCCAGCAGCGTAGGTGGAACGGCCAATGAAGCTTTCTTT. The variable domain in full, completed from reference TRBV9 and TRBJ1-1, reads DSGVTQTPKHLITATGQRVTLRCSPRSGDLSVYWYQQSLDQGLQFLIQYYNGEERAKGNILERFSAQQFPDLHSELNLSSLELGDSALYFCASSVGGTANEAFFGQGTRLTVV.

The chain couples TRBV21-1 to TRBJ1-1; TRBD1, as called in the table, went unchecked against the DNA. TRBV21-1 is recorded as a pseudogene. The CDR3 covers 17 residues. The CDR3 sequence: CASSGEGQGRRDTEAFF. The CDR3, as DNA: TGTGCCAGCAGCGGAGAGGGACAGGGAAGGAGGGACACTGAAGCTTTCTTT.

The genes are TRBV3-1 (or the pseudogene TRBV3-2) and TRBJ2-5, with D possibly being TRBD1 or TRBD2 (5 bases each). Germline lookup yields CDR1 LGHDT and CDR2 YNNKEL (reference sequence). The CDR3 sequence is 15 residues long. Trimming shortened V by 2 bases and J by 2 bases, and 12 bases separated the two germline ends. The CDR3 region is CASSQLKGPQETQYF. The CDR3 DNA is TGTGCCAGCAGCCAACTAAAGGGACCGCAAGAGACCCAGTACTTC.

The chain has TRBV12-5 and TRBJ2-4; a possible D gene is TRBD2 (7 bases). CDR1 and CDR2 from the germline V gene are LGHNT and FRNRAP. The length of the CDR3 is 14 residues. V was trimmed by 7 bases and J by 6 bases, leaving 16 bases between them. The CDR3 nucleotides read TGTGCTAGTGCCCTAGGGGGGGGCAGAAACATTCAGTACTTC. Translating it yields CASALGGGRNIQYF.

This clone was picked up one time. The CDR3 DNA reads TGTGCCAGCAGTTACCGGGGACAGAACTACGAGCAGTACTTC. Its protein is CASSYRGQNYEQYF. The rearrangement uses TRBV6-5 and TRBJ2-7; 7 bases are shared with TRBD1. J lost 3 bases, V lost 2 bases, and 4 bases had no gene match. The germline V gene has CDR1 MNHEY and CDR2 SVGAGI. This CDR3 is built from 14 residues.

The chain couples TRBV2 to TRBJ1-2, with D perhaps TRBD1 (5 bases). The ends were cut back, 4 bases at V and 4 bases at J, with 7 bases in the middle. The germline CDR1 and CDR2 sequences are SNHLY and FYNNEI. The CDR3 runs to 12 residues. For the CDR3, the DNA is TGTGCCAGCAGTGGACAGCTCTATGGCTACACCTTC. Encoded protein: CASSGQLYGYTF.

J is TRBJ2-3 and V is TRBV27; a possible D gene is TRBD2 (7 bases). The CDR3 is 17 residues long. Germline CDR1 is MNHEY and CDR2 is SMNVEV (reference sequence). V was clipped by 1 base and J by 0 bases, with 14 bases between them. The CDR3 protein is CASSLYSGGFSTDTQYF. CDR3 nucleotide sequence: TGTGCCAGCAGTTTATACTCGGGGGGCTTTAGCACAGATACGCAGTATTTT.

The chain uses TRBV6-6 and TRBJ1-5, with no clear D. With 6 bases removed from V and 5 bases from J, the gap between germline ends came to 17 bases. CDR1 and CDR2 from the germline V gene are MNHNY and SVGAGI (reference sequence). The length of the CDR3 is 15 residues. Here the CDR3 reads CASRPLALSYQPQHF. In DNA form, the CDR3 reads TGTGCCAGCAGACCCCTCGCCCTAAGCTATCAGCCCCAGCATTTT.

This chain uses TRBV19 with TRBJ1-2; a possible D gene is TRBD1 (5 bases). In germline, CDR1 is LNHDA, CDR2 SQIVND (reference sequence). This CDR3 has 13 amino acids. Trimming removed 5 bases from V and 4 bases from J, with 11 bases in between. Here the CDR3 DNA reads TGTGCCAGTAGTTCCACAGGTCTCTATGGCTACACCTTC. Its translation: CASSSTGLYGYTF.

This clone appeared once. The chain links TRBV6-5 to TRBJ2-5, with D maybe TRBD2 (6 bases). The length of the CDR3 is 15 residues. V was trimmed by 2 bases and J by 5 bases, leaving 15 bases between them. In germline, CDR1 is MNHEY, CDR2 SVGAGI. The chain's CDR3 is CASSYAPGGGETQYF. CDR3 DNA: TGTGCCAGCAGTTACGCCCCCGGTGGGGGGGAGACCCAGTACTTC.

The chain carries TRBV7-9 and TRBJ1-2; D remains unclear. V lost 1 base and J 6 bases, leaving 6 bases between the germline ends. This CDR3 has 12 amino acids. Germline CDR1 is SEHNR and CDR2 is FQNEAQ (reference sequence). CDR3 DNA sequence: TGTGCCAGCAGCTTAGTAGGAGATGGCTACACCTTC. Its protein product is CASSLVGDGYTF.

The V gene is TRBV10-3, the J gene TRBJ1-2; D uncertain. The CDR3 spans 12 residues. V was pared by 2 bases and J by 6 bases, with 7 bases between. From germline, CDR1 is ENHRY and CDR2 SYGVKD. CDR3 loop: CAISETRNGYTF. Written as DNA, the CDR3 is TGTGCCATCAGTGAGACGAGGAATGGCTACACCTTC.

The chain is built from TRBV25-1 and TRBJ1-2; no clear D gene. CDR3 length equals 14 residues. V was pared by 6 bases and J by 8 bases, with 19 bases between. Germline CDR1 reads MGHDK; CDR2 reads SYGVNS. The CDR3 loop is CASSDTMGVHGYTF. The CDR3 DNA follows: TGTGCCAGCAGCGACACTATGGGAGTTCACGGCTACACCTTC.

V gene TRBV7-2 combines with J gene TRBJ2-3, with D maybe TRBD1 (6 bases). V was clipped by 4 bases and J by 4 bases, with 18 bases between them. The germline V gene has CDR1 SGHTA and CDR2 FQGNSA. The CDR3 extends over 16 amino acids. The chain's CDR3 is CASSSILIQGPDTQYF. CDR3 nucleotides: TGTGCCAGCAGCTCTATCTTGATACAGGGTCCAGATACGCAGTATTTT. Based on the CDR3 plus reference TRBV7-2 and TRBJ2-3, the full variable domain is GAGVSQSPSNKVTEKGKDVELRCDPISGHTALYWYRQSLGQGLEFLIYFQGNSAPDKSGLPSDRFSAERTGGSVSTLTIQRTQQEDSAVYLCASSSILIQGPDTQYFGPGTRLTVL.

The V call is TRBV29-1, the J call TRBJ2-5; unclear D gene. CDR1 and CDR2 (germline): SQVTM, ANQGSEA. V dropped 5 bases and J dropped 3 bases, with 7 bases sitting between them. This CDR3 has 11 residues. This CDR3 reads CSVNDEETQYF. DNA for the CDR3: TGCAGCGTTAATGACGAAGAGACCCAGTACTTC. The complete variable domain, with remaining parts taken from reference TRBV29-1 and TRBJ2-5, reads SAVISQKPSRDICQRGTSLTIQCQVDSQVTMMFWYRQQPGQSLTLIATANQGSEATYESGFVIDKFPISRPNLTFSTLTVSNMSPEDSSIYLCSVNDEETQYFGPGTRLLVL.

This clone has only a few counts. The chain couples TRBV2 to TRBJ1-1; perhaps TRBD1 as D (6 bases). Germline lookup yields CDR1 SNHLY and CDR2 FYNNEI. The CDR3 spans 13 residues. Trimming took 6 bases from V and 7 from J, leaving 15 bases between them. The CDR3 loop reads CASSNRVYGEAFF. Written as DNA, the CDR3 is TGTGCCAGCAGCAACAGGGTCTACGGTGAAGCTTTCTTT.

The chain links TRBV6-6 to TRBJ1-2; 8 bases map to TRBD1. Trimming at V came to 4 bases and at J to 8 bases, leaving 15 bases not matched to a gene. Germline-derived CDR1 and CDR2 are MNHNY and SVGAGI (reference sequence). The CDR3 is 16 residues long. The CDR3 nucleotides read TGTGCCAGCAGTTCCCCGGGGGACAGGCTTGGCCGGGGCTACACCTTC. Translated: CASSSPGDRLGRGYTF.

This clone was counted a single time. The chain has TRBV4-1 and TRBJ2-5, with 11 bases lining up with TRBD2. The J segment lost 2 bases and the V segment lost 0 bases, leaving 5 bases of the junction unmatched. CDR1 and CDR2 from the germline V gene are MGHRA and YSYEKL. The CDR3 sequence is 17 residues long. The CDR3 bases are TGCGCCAGCAGCCAAGACGTAGCGGGGGGGTTTCAAGAGACCCAGTACTTC. This gives the protein CASSQDVAGGFQETQYF.

The chain carries TRBV21-1 and TRBJ2-2; the table's D call, TRBD1, was not checked against the DNA. TRBV21-1 counts as a pseudogene. The CDR3 sequence is 14 residues long. CDR3 residues: CASAGTGGSGELFF. The CDR3 coding sequence is TGTGCCAGCGCCGGGACAGGGGGCTCCGGGGAGCTGTTTTTT.

This chain joins TRBV6-6 and TRBJ1-2, with 7 bases that match TRBD1. The CDR3 length is 13 residues. V trimming: 7 bases; J trimming: 5 bases; junction bases outside the gene matches: 7. Germline assignment: CDR1 MNHNY and CDR2 SVGAGI (reference sequence). CDR3 protein: CASTPTGAYGYTF. As DNA, the CDR3 is TGTGCCAGCACCCCAACAGGGGCGTATGGCTACACCTTC.

The rearrangement links TRBV7-2 to TRBJ1-1, with 8 bases lining up with TRBD1. V lost 7 bases to trimming and J lost 0 bases; unmatched junction nucleotides: 13. The CDR3 runs to 17 residues. CDR1 SGHTA and CDR2 FQGNSA come from the germline V gene. The chain's CDR3 is CASNIGQGKAMNTEAFF. The CDR3 bases are TGTGCCAGCAATATAGGACAGGGCAAGGCGATGAACACTGAAGCTTTCTTT.

This clone came up once. This rearrangement joins TRBV13 to TRBJ2-1; 11 bases map to TRBD2. Germline CDR1 and CDR2: PRHDT and FYEKMQ (reference sequence). V shed 5 bases and J 0 bases; nucleotides not matched to a gene: 6. The CDR3 consists of 17 residues. The CDR3 reads CASSGGGTSGSYNEQFF. The CDR3 DNA is TGTGCCAGCAGCGGTGGCGGGACTAGCGGCTCCTACAATGAGCAGTTCTTC.

This clone was detected once. This chain joins TRBV4-2 and TRBJ2-3, with TRBD2 as a possible D gene (7 bases). The CDR3 has 16 residues. Germline CDR1 reads LGHNA; CDR2 reads YNFKEQ. Trimming took 6 bases from V and 0 from J, leaving 16 bases between them. The CDR3 loop reads CASRIGGGPSTDTQYF. CDR3 sequence (DNA): TGTGCCAGCAGGATTGGGGGGGGGCCAAGCACAGATACGCAGTATTTT.

The chain has TRBV5-1 and TRBJ1-1; the match to TRBD1 covers 11 bases. The CDR3 has 13 residues. The J segment lost 11 bases and the V segment lost 3 bases, leaving 6 bases of the junction unmatched. Germline lookup yields CDR1 SGHRS and CDR2 YFSETQ. CDR3 DNA sequence: TGCGCCAGCAGCTCGGACAGGGGGCGGGAGGCTTTCTTT. Translation gives CASSSDRGREAFF.

The V and J genes are TRBV2 and TRBJ2-7; D could derive from TRBD1 or TRBD2 (5 bases each). The CDR3 extends over 15 amino acids. Germline CDR1 is SNHLY and CDR2 is FYNNEI. The ends were cut back, 4 bases at V and 3 bases at J, with 16 bases in the middle. Written as DNA, the CDR3 is TGTGCCAGCAGTGGAGCAGGGACGTCTGGCTACGAGCAGTACTTC. Amino acid sequence: CASSGAGTSGYEQYF.

J is TRBJ2-7 and V is TRBV4-3; D is tentatively TRBD1 or TRBD2 (6 bases each). Trimming took 0 bases from V and 1 from J, leaving 10 bases between them. This CDR3 is built from 15 residues. Germline CDR1 is LGHNA and CDR2 is YSLEER. In DNA, the CDR3 is TGCGCCAGCAGCCAAGATTGGGGGGCTTCCTACGAGCAGTACTTC. It codes for CASSQDWGASYEQYF.

The J gene is TRBJ1-1, the V gene TRBV11-3; tentative D call: TRBD1 (6 bases). The CDR3 contains 14 residues. Between the trimmed V and J ends, which lost 2 bases and 4 bases, there was a span of 11 bases. The germline V gene encodes CDR1 SGHNT and CDR2 YENEEA. The CDR3 DNA reads as TGTGCCAGCAGCTTACAGGGGAGGAGCACTGAAGCTTTCTTT. It translates to CASSLQGRSTEAFF.

V gene TRBV7-2 combines with J gene TRBJ2-7; 9 bases fit TRBD1. V gave up 8 bases and J gave up 1 base; unmatched junction bases: 9. Germline V gene data show CDR1 as SGHTA and CDR2 as FQGNSA. The CDR3 extends over 15 amino acids. CDR3 sequence (DNA): TGTGCCAGCGCCTGGGGACAGGGTGGATCCTACGAGCAGTACTTC. This codes for CASAWGQGGSYEQYF.